Listed below are T cell receptor beta chains from one sample, sequenced in a study of early T cells in non-severe SARS-CoV-2 infection. TCRdb re-called the 5' RACE reads through MiXCR, storing one row per CDR3 protein. The sample lists some 22,000 distinct CDR3 sequences; approximately 5% were seen once. The material sequenced was whole blood. These receptors originate from an adult who was a healthcare worker with PCR-confirmed SARS-CoV-2 infection or an uninfected control (not recorded which). CDR3s include the opening cysteine and the closing phenylalanine or tryptophan.

j_call,v_call,cdr3_aa
TRBJ1-1,TRBV13,CASSLWMAAEAFF
TRBJ2-1,TRBV5-1,CASSLGGLSYNEQFF
TRBJ2-1,TRBV7-2,CASSSPKSSGGAKNEQFF
TRBJ2-1,TRBV20-1,CSASEGGALNEQFF
TRBJ1-3,TRBV3-1,CASSQERGGGNTIYF
TRBJ2-7,TRBV24-1,CATSQGRDYEQYF
TRBJ2-1,TRBV28,CASGTGGSDEQFF
TRBJ2-5,TRBV4-2,CASSPGLREETQYF
TRBJ2-1,TRBV6-2/TRBV6-3,CASRLAPSYNEQFF
TRBJ2-7,TRBV20-1,CSAWTGESYEQYF
TRBJ1-5,TRBV7-2,CASSPWTGKNQPQHF
TRBJ2-3,TRBV5-5,CASSLSAVGTQYF
TRBJ2-1,TRBV7-2,CASSFGPGAEQFF
TRBJ2-1,TRBV28,CAMGRGPLYNEQFF
TRBJ1-1,TRBV16,CASNRWRGLNTEAFF
TRBJ1-4,TRBV4-3,CASSQERGLNEKLFF
TRBJ1-2,TRBV28,CASGDRGYGYTF
TRBJ2-6,TRBV12-3/TRBV12-4,CASSTEHSGANVLTF
TRBJ1-1,TRBV4-3,CASSLGREAFF
TRBJ2-2,TRBV10-1,CASARDMVNTGELFF
TRBJ2-6,TRBV12-3/TRBV12-4,CASRAQGRTGANVLTF
TRBJ2-3,TRBV7-7,CASSPFGVDTDTQYF
TRBJ2-2,TRBV7-3,CASSLTSQGADVGELFF
TRBJ2-1,TRBV19,CASSIMGADEQFF